The TCR beta chain described here comes from a study of blood T cell repertoires in COVID-19 (dated by TCRdb to 2019 to 2021). Background on the whole study: Samples from collaborators originated in the United States, Italy and Spain and spanned both the acute and convalescent phases of COVID-19. The prospective study material was composed of cDNA or gDNA derived from T cells, B-cell-depleted T cells, or PBMCs. Subjects who had been exposed to COVID-19, were actively infected with it, or had recovered from it provided the deeply sampled blood TCRbeta repertoires that made up the dataset. The repertoires were released in a freely available public database meant as a resource for research on the immune response to SARS-CoV-2. Samples came from the ongoing ImmuneRACE study (first 160 participants) plus 1,254 subjects from 6 global collaborators. Sample metadata almost always included a de-identified subject ID, COVID-19 status, age in years and sex. Where HLA class I and class II types were available, the types were taken from metadata supplied by the sample provider, not from assay-based typing. General study outcomes and caveats: The quantity of clinical and demographic metadata differed by source and by participant and was supplied without curation.

This clone was seen repeatedly, ten times or more. No cognate antigen has been identified for it. No base quality values were provided; no much bigger clone lies one nucleotide off. The sample carries other DNA sequences with the same CDR3. The immunoSEQ Assay, a bias-controlled multiplex PCR, was used to amplify TCRbeta CDR3 regions from genomic DNA. The original methods were these. The number of nucleated cells in each sample was estimated by amplification of reference gene primers within the assay. To quantify the absolute abundance of each unique TCRbeta CDR3 rearrangement, sequence reads were collapsed and filtered. For each sample, productive Simpson clonality was calculated as the square root of Simpson's diversity index across productive rearrangements. TCRdb re-hosts the immuneACCESS table, in-frame sequences only. Its copies lack some clones; in the studies checked, an unresolved V gene accounts for under half of them, and the cause for the rest is not known. Clone size and the V and J calls come from that table; the DNA yielded D and trimming. The sample yields about 300,000 clones; about 87% were counted once. Approximately 6.6% of the sample comes from the top ten.

Samples from volunteer blood donors who had recovered from COVID-19 were contributed by a second Seattle source. Whole blood was collected in K2EDTA tubes by collaborating institutions according to the institutions' own protocols. For TCRbeta analysis, collaborators shipped samples as frozen whole blood, isolated PBMCs, or DNA extracted from either of those sample types. The CDR3 measures 13 amino acids from cysteine to phenylalanine. Of all the DNA, just the CDR3 is kept, 39 bases in frame from base 1. As encoded in the germline V gene, CDR1 is MDHEN while CDR2 is SYDVKM. V is shortened by 5 bases, J by 5 bases, and the region joining them spans 9 bases.

The chain is assembled from TRBV28 and TRBJ2-2; a tentative D call is TRBD1 (6 bases match). The sequence came from a woman aged 30 to 39 who had recovered from COVID-19. Sequences were obtained from peripheral blood. The CDR3 in this case is CASSPRGTGELFF. DNA sequence: TGTGCCAGCAGTCCCAGGGGAACCGGGGAGCTGTTTTTT.